This T cell receptor (beta chain) was profiled in a study of tumor and adjacent non-tumor tissue in lung cancer. The germline gives CDR1 SGHRS, CDR2 YFSETQ. The length of the CDR3 is 13 residues. The V and J ends lost 0 bases and 12 bases respectively, with 13 bases between them. Three rounds of nested PCR, following a modified ARM-PCR protocol, produced the TCRbeta library. TCRdb fed the multiplex PCR reads into MiXCR, producing one record per CDR3 protein. The repertoire consists of 100,000 to 120,000 distinct CDR3 sequences, with roughly 84% occurring once and the leading ten covering 20% to 25%. The template was RNA from unsorted bulk tissue.

The receptor comes from a man in his 70s with non-small cell lung cancer. The rearrangement joins TRBV5-1 to TRBJ1-5; no reliable D call. Sequencing was done on a sample of lung tumor tissue. The CDR3 loop is CASSLEGSEVQHF. CDR3 nucleotide sequence: TGCGCCAGCAGCTTGGAAGGGAGTGAAGTCCAGCATTTT. Complete variable domain (other parts from reference TRBV5-1 and TRBJ1-5): KAGVTQTPRYLIKTRGQQVTLSCSPISGHRSVSWYQQTPGQGLQFLFEYFSETQRNKGNFPGRFSGRQFSNSRSEMNVSTLELGDSALYLCASSLEGSEVQHFGDGTRLSIL.